This is a list of T cell receptor beta chains from one sample in a study of siplizumab effects on memory and regulatory T cells. The assay was immunoSEQ multiplex PCR, and TCRdb's table has in-frame clones only and misses some. The sample consists of some 110,000 clones, less than 95% of them appearing once. The sequencing sample was made of non-Treg CD4+ T cells sorted from blood. The receptors shown here come from a human donor in good health. Each CDR3 is given with its conserved first and last residue. Fields, in order: clone size, D gene, V gene, J gene, CDR3 DNA, CDR3 protein. The D gene is left open where the match is weak. Not all rows give a size; the values are once, few, many and, for expanded clones, a class.

size: -
D: -
V: TRBV5-1
J: TRBJ2-5
DNA: TGCGCCAGCAGCCGGAGCGGGTCTGAAGAGACCCAGTACTTC
CDR3: CASSRSGSEETQYF

size: once
D: -
V: TRBV5-1
J: TRBJ2-7
DNA: TGCGCCAGCAGCTTTTCACGGACCACCGGCGAGCAGTACTTC
CDR3: CASSFSRTTGEQYF

size: -
D: TRBD1
V: TRBV7-3
J: TRBJ1-1
DNA: TGTGCCAGCAGCCCGATCGCCGGGACAGGAAGGGGGACGAACACTGAAGCTTTCTTT
CDR3: CASSPIAGTGRGTNTEAFF

size: -
D: -
V: TRBV18
J: TRBJ2-1
DNA: TGTGCCAGCTCACCAGTCGATGAGCAGTTCTTC
CDR3: CASSPVDEQFF

size: -
D: TRBD2
V: TRBV4-1
J: TRBJ2-1
DNA: TGCGCCAGCAGCCAGGGACGGGGGGGGAACAATGAGCAGTTCTTC
CDR3: CASSQGRGGNNEQFF

size: -
D: -
V: TRBV11-3
J: TRBJ2-5
DNA: TGTGCCAGCAGTTTAACCACCCACCGGACCGCAGATGAGACCCAGTACTTC
CDR3: CASSLTTHRTADETQYF

size: -
D: -
V: TRBV5-1
J: TRBJ1-5
DNA: TGCGCCAGCAGCCCGACCCCGGGGGCGGCTCAGCCCCAGCATTTT
CDR3: CASSPTPGAAQPQHF

size: -
D: -
V: TRBV5-1
J: TRBJ2-7
DNA: TGCGCCAGCAGCTTGGATCTGTTCGGCCGGAGTGGCCCCTACGAGCAGTACTTC
CDR3: CASSLDLFGRSGPYEQYF

size: -
D: -
V: TRBV18
J: TRBJ2-7
DNA: TGTGCCAGCTCACCACGGGGGGCTCGGGGGGTATACGAGCAGTACTTC
CDR3: CASSPRGARGVYEQYF

size: -
D: TRBD1
V: TRBV19
J: TRBJ2-1
DNA: TGTGCCAGTAGTACCTCCGGGACAGGGTCCTACAATGAGCAGTTCTTC
CDR3: CASSTSGTGSYNEQFF

size: once
D: -
V: TRBV6-6
J: TRBJ1-4
DNA: TGTGCCAGCAGCCCAGGACAGACTGCAACTAATGAAAAACTGTTTTTT
CDR3: CASSPGQTATNEKLFF

size: -
D: -
V: TRBV19
J: TRBJ2-2
DNA: TGTGCCAGTAGTATTGAGTCCTCTTGGGGGGAGCTGTTTTTT
CDR3: CASSIESSWGELFF

size: -
D: TRBD1
V: TRBV18
J: TRBJ2-7
DNA: TGTGCCAGCTCACTTACCTTGACAGGGGAGGCCGAGCAGTACTTC
CDR3: CASSLTLTGEAEQYF

size: -
D: -
V: TRBV23-1
J: TRBJ2-3
DNA: TGCGCCAGCATCCACACCAAAAAGACAAGCACAGATACGCAGTATTTT
CDR3: CASIHTKKTSTDTQYF

size: -
D: TRBD1
V: TRBV19
J: TRBJ2-7
DNA: TGTGCCAGCGGGACAGCGCCGTCCTACGAGCAGTACTTC
CDR3: CASGTAPSYEQYF

size: -
D: TRBD1
V: TRBV7-9
J: TRBJ2-5
DNA: TGTGCCAGCAGCTCAGATGGGACAGGTCAAGAGACCCAGTACTTC
CDR3: CASSSDGTGQETQYF

size: -
D: -
V: TRBV7-6
J: TRBJ1-6
DNA: TGTGCCAGCAGCTTACTACAGTATAATTCACCCCTCCACTTT
CDR3: CASSLLQYNSPLHF

size: -
D: -
V: TRBV7-2
J: TRBJ1-1
DNA: TGTGCCAGCAGCCCACAGGGGAACACTGAAGCTTTCTTT
CDR3: CASSPQGNTEAFF

size: -
D: -
V: TRBV7-2
J: TRBJ2-3
DNA: TGTGCCAGCAGCTTTCTCTCATCCAGCACAGATACGCAGTATTTT
CDR3: CASSFLSSSTDTQYF

size: -
D: -
V: TRBV7-3
J: TRBJ2-3
DNA: TGTGCCAGCAGCTTACGGTCCGAGGGCCCCTGGGGGACGCAGTATTTT
CDR3: CASSLRSEGPWGTQYF

size: -
D: -
V: TRBV5-4
J: TRBJ1-2
DNA: TGTGCCAGCAGCACCAGGGAAACTAACTATGGCTACACCTTC
CDR3: CASSTRETNYGYTF

size: -
D: -
V: TRBV10-3
J: TRBJ2-3
DNA: TGTGCCATGGGGGAGGTCACAGATACGCAGTATTTT
CDR3: CAMGEVTDTQYF

size: once
D: -
V: TRBV28
J: TRBJ2-6
DNA: TGTGCCAGCTGGGCCCTCTCTGGGGCCAACGTCCTGACTTTC
CDR3: CASWALSGANVLTF

size: -
D: -
V: TRBV4-2
J: TRBJ1-3
DNA: TGTGCCAGCAGCCAAGCTTCACAGGGACACACCATATATTTT
CDR3: CASSQASQGHTIYF

size: -
D: -
V: TRBV20-1
J: TRBJ1-3
DNA: TGCGTCCCGAGCTCTGGAAACACCATATATTTT
CDR3: CVPSSGNTIYF

size: -
D: TRBD1
V: TRBV18
J: TRBJ1-1
DNA: TGTGCCAGCTCACCGGACAGGGTGAACACTGAAGCTTTCTTT
CDR3: CASSPDRVNTEAFF

size: -
D: -
V: TRBV5-6
J: TRBJ2-2
DNA: TGTGCCAGCAGCTTTGCGGGGAAGAACACCGGGGAGCTGTTTTTT
CDR3: CASSFAGKNTGELFF

size: once
D: -
V: TRBV27
J: TRBJ2-2
DNA: TGTGCCAGCAGTTTCGGCCGGTCAGCCGGGGAGCTGTTTTTT
CDR3: CASSFGRSAGELFF

size: -
D: -
V: TRBV7-9
J: TRBJ2-1
DNA: TGTGCCAGCAGCTTAAATCCACGCGGGTGGGTCGGGAATGAGCAGTTCTTC
CDR3: CASSLNPRGWVGNEQFF

size: -
D: TRBD2
V: TRBV30
J: TRBJ2-2
DNA: TGTGCCTTTTACTTGACTAGCGGGAGGACCGGGGAGCTGTTTTTT
CDR3: CAFYLTSGRTGELFF

size: -
D: TRBD2
V: TRBV2
J: TRBJ2-3
DNA: TGTGCCAGCAGGGGACTAGCGGATAGCACAGATACGCAGTATTTT
CDR3: CASRGLADSTDTQYF

size: -
D: -
V: TRBV6-1
J: TRBJ1-3
DNA: TGTGCCAGCAGTGCGGTCGGGACACCGGTGAACACCATATATTTT
CDR3: CASSAVGTPVNTIYF

size: once
D: -
V: TRBV6-5
J: TRBJ1-1
DNA: TGTGCCAGCAGTTACGAACAGGCTGGGGGCCCTGAAGCTTTCTTT
CDR3: CASSYEQAGGPEAFF

size: -
D: TRBD2
V: TRBV5-4
J: TRBJ2-4
DNA: TGTGCCAGCAGCTTAGGTCAGCCGGGACTACCCCGGGACATTCAGTACTTC
CDR3: CASSLGQPGLPRDIQYF

size: -
D: -
V: TRBV12-5
J: TRBJ2-3
DNA: TGTGCTAGTGGTTTGGTACACGGAGATACGCAGTATTTT
CDR3: CASGLVHGDTQYF

size: -
D: -
V: TRBV7-2
J: TRBJ1-1
DNA: TGTGCCAGCAGCTTACTCAACTCCCCGGCTTTCTTT
CDR3: CASSLLNSPAFF

size: -
D: -
V: TRBV11-2
J: TRBJ1-2
DNA: TGTGCCAGCAGCTTAGGATGGCAGGGACGATCTGGCTACACCTTC
CDR3: CASSLGWQGRSGYTF

size: -
D: TRBD1
V: TRBV7-9
J: TRBJ2-1
DNA: TGTGCCAGCAGCTCAGTAGGGACAGGGGGCACCTACAATGAGCAGTTCTTC
CDR3: CASSSVGTGGTYNEQFF

size: -
D: -
V: TRBV5-6
J: TRBJ1-5
DNA: TGTGCCAGCAGCCGAGACGGAGACAGGAGCAATCAGCCCCAGCATTTT
CDR3: CASSRDGDRSNQPQHF

size: -
D: -
V: TRBV6-9
J: TRBJ2-2
DNA: TGTGCCAGCAGTTACGCGTGGGGGATCGGGACCGGGGAGCTGTTTTTT
CDR3: CASSYAWGIGTGELFF

size: -
D: -
V: TRBV6-5
J: TRBJ2-1
DNA: TGTGCCAGCAGTTACGACTGGGGGGCAATAAATGAGCAGTTCTTC
CDR3: CASSYDWGAINEQFF

size: -
D: TRBD2
V: TRBV5-1
J: TRBJ2-5
DNA: TGCGCCAGCAGCTCCGTCACTAGCGGGGCGCCCGGGGGGGAGACCCAGTACTTC
CDR3: CASSSVTSGAPGGETQYF

size: -
D: -
V: TRBV7-9
J: TRBJ2-7
DNA: TGTGCCAGCAGTTATACAGGGCGCGGAACCTACGAGCAGTACTTC
CDR3: CASSYTGRGTYEQYF

size: once
D: -
V: TRBV6-5
J: TRBJ1-2
DNA: TGTGCCAGCACCATGGACAGATATAACTATGGCTACACCTTC
CDR3: CASTMDRYNYGYTF

size: -
D: TRBD1
V: TRBV18
J: TRBJ2-7
DNA: TGTGCCAGCTCACCAAAACCGGGACAGGGGAACGAGCAGTACTTC
CDR3: CASSPKPGQGNEQYF

size: -
D: -
V: TRBV21-1
J: TRBJ2-5
DNA: TGTGCCAGCAGCCCTTGGACTAGCTTGGAGACCCAGTACTTC
CDR3: CASSPWTSLETQYF

size: -
D: TRBD1
V: TRBV7-9
J: TRBJ1-1
DNA: TGTGCCAGCAGCTTATTTTGGGGGACAGGGAGTGCTGAAGCTTTCTTT
CDR3: CASSLFWGTGSAEAFF

size: -
D: -
V: TRBV4-1
J: TRBJ1-6
DNA: TGCGCCAGCAGCCAAGATAGGGACACCTATAATTCACCCCTCCACTTT
CDR3: CASSQDRDTYNSPLHF

size: -
D: -
V: TRBV5-1
J: TRBJ2-2
DNA: TGCGCCAGCACCTGGGGTGGGTACACCGGGGAGCTGTTTTTT
CDR3: CASTWGGYTGELFF

size: -
D: -
V: TRBV14
J: TRBJ2-5
DNA: TGTGCCAGCAGCCAAGTGGAGAGGACCCAGTACTTC
CDR3: CASSQVERTQYF

size: -
D: -
V: TRBV7-3
J: TRBJ2-3
DNA: TGTGCCAGCAGCTCCACCTCAGGAGATACGCAGTATTTT
CDR3: CASSSTSGDTQYF

size: -
D: TRBD1
V: TRBV6-5
J: TRBJ1-1
DNA: TGTGCCAGCAGGAGGACAGGTCACACTGAAGCTTTCTTT
CDR3: CASRRTGHTEAFF

size: -
D: -
V: TRBV6-1
J: TRBJ2-7
DNA: TGTGCCAGCAGCTTTGGTTACGAGCAGTACTTC
CDR3: CASSFGYEQYF

size: -
D: -
V: TRBV30
J: TRBJ2-5
DNA: TGTGCCTGGAGTGGGGGATCGGGAGAGACCCAGTACTTC
CDR3: CAWSGGSGETQYF

size: -
D: TRBD1
V: TRBV19
J: TRBJ1-5
DNA: TGTGCCAGTAGTCTCCAGACAGGGGGTAGAAATCAGCCCCAGCATTTT
CDR3: CASSLQTGGRNQPQHF

size: -
D: -
V: TRBV5-1
J: TRBJ2-4
DNA: TGCGCCAGCAGCGTACCGGACTTTCCTCTAGCCAAAAACATTCAGTACTTC
CDR3: CASSVPDFPLAKNIQYF